The next 10 T cell receptor beta chains were all read from a single sample in a study of T cells after yellow fever vaccination. TCRdb reanalysed the 5' RACE reads using MiXCR and keeps one entry per CDR3 protein. Found here are about 340,000 distinct CDR3 sequences, approximately 12% of them singletons; the top ten hold roughly 3%. This specimen consisted of CD4+ T cells sorted from PBMCs, obtained 15 days after the yellow fever booster vaccination. Source of these receptors: a young man who received the YFV17D yellow fever vaccine.

This clonotype has at least ten counts. This sequence joins TRBV29-1 and TRBJ2-1, with TRBD1 identical over 10 bases. CDR1 and CDR2 (germline): SQVTM, ANQGSEA. The ends lost 7 bases at V and 8 bases at J; junction bases unmatched: 5. This CDR3 comprises 12 residues. CDR3 sequence: CSADRGPYEQFF. The CDR3 DNA sequence: TGCAGCGCCGACAGGGGGCCGTATGAGCAGTTCTTC.

The rearrangement joins TRBV24-1 to TRBJ2-5; D ambiguous. Trimming removed 3 bases at V and 2 bases at J, with 12 bases between. The CDR3 totals 15 residues. The germline V gene has CDR1 KGHDR and CDR2 SFDVKD. The CDR3 is CATSDTAAGQETQYF. CDR3 in DNA: TGTGCCACCAGTGATACCGCGGCCGGGCAAGAGACCCAGTACTTC.

This clonotype has only a few counts. The chain carries TRBV7-3 and TRBJ2-7, with D maybe TRBD1 (6 bases). This CDR3 contains 15 residues. CDR1 is SGHTA and CDR2 is FQGTGA in the germline V gene. Trimming cost V 5 bases and J 0 bases, with 14 bases left between them. CDR3: CASSRRGRPSYEQYF. For the CDR3, the DNA is TGTGCCAGCAGCCGCAGGGGCCGACCCTCCTACGAGCAGTACTTC.

J is TRBJ2-7 and V is TRBV7-6; TRBD2 matches at 10 bases. V shed 3 bases, J shed 2 bases, and the junction held 10 bases outside the gene matches. Germline CDR1 is SGHVS and CDR2 is FNYEAQ. This CDR3 is 17 amino acids long. The CDR3 DNA sequence: TGTGCCAGCAGCTTTGGGGCTCCTAGCGGGGGCCCCTACGAGCAGTACTTC. Translation: CASSFGAPSGGPYEQYF.

Only a few counts were recorded for this clonotype. The J gene is TRBJ1-4, the V gene TRBV7-2; 10 bases match TRBD1. CDR3 length equals 15 residues. Germline values: CDR1 SGHTA, CDR2 FQGNSA. J lost 10 bases, V lost 1 base, and 6 bases had no gene match. The chain's CDR3 is CASSLEDRGSGKLFF. The DNA of the CDR3 is TGTGCCAGCAGCTTAGAGGACAGGGGGAGTGGAAAACTGTTTTTT.

The chain joins TRBV29-1 to TRBJ2-6, with D perhaps being TRBD1 or TRBD2 (6 bases each). V shed 5 bases and J shed 4 bases, with 12 bases lying between them. The CDR3 length is 14 residues. Germline assignment: CDR1 SQVTM and CDR2 ANQGSEA. This chain's CDR3 is CSVRGDPGANVLTF. Here the CDR3 DNA reads TGCAGCGTTAGGGGGGACCCCGGGGCCAACGTCCTGACTTTC. Filled out from reference TRBV29-1 and TRBJ2-6, the complete variable domain reads SAVISQKPSRDICQRGTSLTIQCQVDSQVTMMFWYRQQPGQSLTLIATANQGSEATYESGFVIDKFPISRPNLTFSTLTVSNMSPEDSSIYLCSVRGDPGANVLTFGAGSRLTVL.

This clonotype was detected a few times. This chain links TRBV5-1 with TRBJ2-5, with D possibly being TRBD1 (5 bases). The CDR3 consists of 12 residues. The V gene's germline CDR1 is SGHRS and CDR2 YFSETQ. Trimming took off 6 bases at V and 1 base at J, with 7 bases between the two ends. Here the CDR3 reads CASIGAQETQYF. The CDR3 nucleotides read TGCGCCAGCATTGGGGCCCAAGAGACCCAGTACTTC.

The chain joins TRBV10-3 to TRBJ1-3; unclear D gene. Trimming cost V 5 bases and J 6 bases, with 11 bases left between them. Germline lookup yields CDR1 ENHRY and CDR2 SYGVKD. The CDR3 is 13 residues long. The CDR3 nucleotides read TGTGCCATCAGTACTACAGAGCAAAACACCATATATTTT. This sequence encodes CAISTTEQNTIYF.

The chain combines TRBV7-9 with TRBJ1-1, with 7 bases matching TRBD1. In germline, CDR1 is SEHNR, CDR2 FQNEAQ (reference sequence). V lost 5 bases to trimming and J lost 4 bases; unmatched junction nucleotides: 10. The CDR3 contains 15 residues. The CDR3, as DNA: TGTGCCAGCAGCCTAGAGGGGGCTTGGGGCACTGAAGCTTTCTTT. Its translation is CASSLEGAWGTEAFF.

This clonotype was counted at least ten times. This rearrangement joins TRBV5-4 to TRBJ2-7; D possibly corresponds to TRBD1 (6 bases). This CDR3 contains 12 residues. Germline V lookup: CDR1 SGHNT, CDR2 YYREEE (reference sequence). V shed 4 bases and J shed 3 bases, with 8 bases lying between them. As DNA, the CDR3 is TGTGCCAGCAGCAAACAGGGCTACGAGCAGTACTTC. Translating gives CASSKQGYEQYF.